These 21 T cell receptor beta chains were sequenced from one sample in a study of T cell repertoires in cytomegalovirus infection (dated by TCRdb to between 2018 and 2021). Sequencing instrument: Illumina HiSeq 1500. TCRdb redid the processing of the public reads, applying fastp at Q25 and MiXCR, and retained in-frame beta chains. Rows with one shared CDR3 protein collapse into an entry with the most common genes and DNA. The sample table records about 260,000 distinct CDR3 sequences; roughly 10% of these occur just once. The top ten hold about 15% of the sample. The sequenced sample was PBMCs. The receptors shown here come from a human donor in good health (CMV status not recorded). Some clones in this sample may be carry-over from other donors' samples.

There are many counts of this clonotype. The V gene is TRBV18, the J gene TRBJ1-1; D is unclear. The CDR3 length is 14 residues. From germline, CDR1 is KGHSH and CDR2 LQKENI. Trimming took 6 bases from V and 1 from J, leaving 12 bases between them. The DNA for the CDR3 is TGTGCCAGCTCTCTGACACTTGGGAACACTGAAGCTTTCTTT. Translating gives CASSLTLGNTEAFF.

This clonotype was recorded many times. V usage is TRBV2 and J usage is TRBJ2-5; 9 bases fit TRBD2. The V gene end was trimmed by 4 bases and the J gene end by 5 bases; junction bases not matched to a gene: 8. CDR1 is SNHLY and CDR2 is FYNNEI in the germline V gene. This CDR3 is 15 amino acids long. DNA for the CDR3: TGTGCCAGCAGTGGTACCAGCGGGAGGTTGGAGACCCAGTACTTC. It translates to CASSGTSGRLETQYF. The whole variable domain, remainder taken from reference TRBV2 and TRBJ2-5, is EPEVTQTPSHQVTQMGQEVILRCVPISNHLYFYWYRQILGQKVEFLVSFYNNEISEKSEIFDDQFSVERPDGSNFTLKIRSTKLEDSAMYFCASSGTSGRLETQYFGPGTRLLVL.

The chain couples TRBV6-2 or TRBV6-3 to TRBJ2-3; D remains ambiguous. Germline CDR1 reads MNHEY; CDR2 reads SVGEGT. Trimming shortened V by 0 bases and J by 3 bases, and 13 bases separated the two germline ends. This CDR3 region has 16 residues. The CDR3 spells CASSYSSGEVTDTQYF. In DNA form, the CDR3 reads TGTGCCAGCAGTTACTCTTCTGGGGAAGTAACAGATACGCAGTATTTT.

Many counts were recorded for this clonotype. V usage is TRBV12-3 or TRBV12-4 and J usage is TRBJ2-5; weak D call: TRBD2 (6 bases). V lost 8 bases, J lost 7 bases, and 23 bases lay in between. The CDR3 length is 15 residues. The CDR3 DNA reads TGTGCCAGCTCGCTCGCCGGGACTGGGACTGGGACCCAGTACTTC. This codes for CASSLAGTGTGTQYF.

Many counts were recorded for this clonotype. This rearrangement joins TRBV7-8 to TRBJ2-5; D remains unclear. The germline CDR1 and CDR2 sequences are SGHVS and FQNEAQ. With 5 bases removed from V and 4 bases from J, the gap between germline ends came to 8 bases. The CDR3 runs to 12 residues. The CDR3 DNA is TGTGCCAGCAGCCTACTTAGAGAGACCCAGTACTTC. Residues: CASSLLRETQYF.

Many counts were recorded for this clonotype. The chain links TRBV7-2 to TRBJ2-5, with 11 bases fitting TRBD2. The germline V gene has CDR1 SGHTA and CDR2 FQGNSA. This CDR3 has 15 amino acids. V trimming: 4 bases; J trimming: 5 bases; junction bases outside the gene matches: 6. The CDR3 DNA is TGTGCCAGCAGCTCTGGGACTAGCGGAAGGGAGACCCAGTACTTC. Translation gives CASSSGTSGRETQYF.

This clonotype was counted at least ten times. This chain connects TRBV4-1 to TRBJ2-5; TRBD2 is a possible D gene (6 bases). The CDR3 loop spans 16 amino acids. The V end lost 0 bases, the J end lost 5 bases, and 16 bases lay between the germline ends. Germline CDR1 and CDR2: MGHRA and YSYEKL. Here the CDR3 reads CASSQDKMGGTETQYF. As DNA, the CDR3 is TGCGCCAGCAGCCAAGATAAGATGGGGGGTACTGAGACCCAGTACTTC.

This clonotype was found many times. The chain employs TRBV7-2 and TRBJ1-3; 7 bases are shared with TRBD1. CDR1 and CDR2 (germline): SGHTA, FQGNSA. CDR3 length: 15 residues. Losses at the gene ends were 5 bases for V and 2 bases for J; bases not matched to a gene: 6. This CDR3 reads CASSIATGTGNTIYF. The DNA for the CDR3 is TGTGCCAGCAGCATCGCGACAGGGACTGGAAACACCATATATTTT. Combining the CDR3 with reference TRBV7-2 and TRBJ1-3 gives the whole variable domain GAGVSQSPSNKVTEKGKDVELRCDPISGHTALYWYRQSLGQGLEFLIYFQGNSAPDKSGLPSDRFSAERTGGSVSTLTIQRTQQEDSAVYLCASSIATGTGNTIYFGEGSWLTVV.

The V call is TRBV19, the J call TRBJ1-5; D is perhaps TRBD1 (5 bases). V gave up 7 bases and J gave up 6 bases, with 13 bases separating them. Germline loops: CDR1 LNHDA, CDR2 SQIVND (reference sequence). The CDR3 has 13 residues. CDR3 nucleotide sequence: TGTGCCAGTACGACAGATTTCTTTCAGCCCCAGCATTTT. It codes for CASTTDFFQPQHF.

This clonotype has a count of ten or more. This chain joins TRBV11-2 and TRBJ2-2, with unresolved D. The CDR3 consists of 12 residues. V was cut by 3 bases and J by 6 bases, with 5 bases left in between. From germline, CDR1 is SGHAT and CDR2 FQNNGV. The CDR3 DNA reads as TGTGCCAGCAGCTTTGATCCCGGGGAGCTGTTTTTT. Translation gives CASSFDPGELFF.

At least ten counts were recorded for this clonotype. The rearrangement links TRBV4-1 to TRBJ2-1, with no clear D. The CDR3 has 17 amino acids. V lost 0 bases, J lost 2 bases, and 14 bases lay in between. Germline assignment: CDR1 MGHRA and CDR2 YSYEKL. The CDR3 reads CASSQEDGGPPYNEQFF. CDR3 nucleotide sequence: TGCGCCAGCAGCCAAGAAGATGGTGGACCGCCCTACAATGAGCAGTTCTTC.

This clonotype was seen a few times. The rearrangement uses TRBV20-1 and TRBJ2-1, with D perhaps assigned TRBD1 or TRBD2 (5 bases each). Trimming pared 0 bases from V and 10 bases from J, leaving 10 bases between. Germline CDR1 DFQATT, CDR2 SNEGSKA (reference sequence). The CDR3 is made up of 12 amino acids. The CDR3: CSAREGVREQFF. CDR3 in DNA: TGCAGTGCTAGAGAGGGGGTAAGGGAGCAGTTCTTC.

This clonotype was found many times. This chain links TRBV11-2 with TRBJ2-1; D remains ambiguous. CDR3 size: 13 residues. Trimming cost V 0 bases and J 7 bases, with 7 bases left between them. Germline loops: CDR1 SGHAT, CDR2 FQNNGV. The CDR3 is CASSLDGPNEQFF. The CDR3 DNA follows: TGTGCCAGCAGCTTAGATGGCCCAAATGAGCAGTTCTTC.

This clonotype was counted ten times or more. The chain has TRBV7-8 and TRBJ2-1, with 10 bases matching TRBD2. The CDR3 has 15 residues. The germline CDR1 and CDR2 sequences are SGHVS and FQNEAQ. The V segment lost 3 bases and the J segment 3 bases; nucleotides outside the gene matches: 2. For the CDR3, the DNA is TGTGCCAGCAGCTTCCAGCGGGGGGGCTACAATGAGCAGTTCTTC. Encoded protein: CASSFQRGGYNEQFF.

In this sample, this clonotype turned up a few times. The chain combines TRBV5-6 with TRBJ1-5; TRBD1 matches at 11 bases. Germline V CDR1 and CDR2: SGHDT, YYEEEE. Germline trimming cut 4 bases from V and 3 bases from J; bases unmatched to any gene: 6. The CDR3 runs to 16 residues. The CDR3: CASSRTGGADNQPQHF. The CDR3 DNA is TGTGCCAGCAGCAGGACAGGGGGCGCTGACAATCAGCCCCAGCATTTT. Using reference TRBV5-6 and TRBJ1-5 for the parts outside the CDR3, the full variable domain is DAGVTQSPTHLIKTRGQQVTLRCSPKSGHDTVSWYQQALGQGPQFIFQYYEEEERQRGNFPDRFSGHQFPNYSSELNVNALLLGDSALYLCASSRTGGADNQPQHFGDGTRLSIL.

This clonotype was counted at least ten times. For the CDR3, the DNA is TGTGCCAGCAGCTTCGACCTAGGCCATGAGCAGTTCTTC. Its protein is CASSFDLGHEQFF. The chain employs TRBV12-3 or TRBV12-4 and TRBJ2-1; no firm D call. CDR3 size: 13 residues. The ends were cut back, 6 bases at V and 8 bases at J, with 14 bases in the middle.

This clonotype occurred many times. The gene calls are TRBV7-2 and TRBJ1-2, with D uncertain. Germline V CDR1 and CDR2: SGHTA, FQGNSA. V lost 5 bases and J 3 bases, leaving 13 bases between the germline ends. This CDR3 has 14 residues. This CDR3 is CASSLSVGDYGYTF. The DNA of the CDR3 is TGTGCCAGCAGCCTGTCGGTGGGAGACTATGGCTACACCTTC.

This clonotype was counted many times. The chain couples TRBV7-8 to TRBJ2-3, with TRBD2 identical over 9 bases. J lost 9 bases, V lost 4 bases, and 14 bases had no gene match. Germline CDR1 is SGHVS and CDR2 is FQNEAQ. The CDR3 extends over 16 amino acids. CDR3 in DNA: TGTGCCAGCAGCTCCGGCATAGCGGGAGTCCCGAAAACGCAGTATTTT. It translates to CASSSGIAGVPKTQYF.

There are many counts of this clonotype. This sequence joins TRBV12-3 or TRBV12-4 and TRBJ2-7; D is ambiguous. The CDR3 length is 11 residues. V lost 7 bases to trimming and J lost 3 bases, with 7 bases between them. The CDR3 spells CASTSGYEQYF. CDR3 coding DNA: TGTGCCAGCACCAGTGGCTACGAGCAGTACTTC.

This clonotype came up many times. CDR3 nucleotides: TGTGCCAGCAGCCTTCGGACAGCTGAAGCTTTCTTT. Protein: CASSLRTAEAFF. V and J are TRBV7-2 and TRBJ1-1; D is perhaps TRBD1 (6 bases). Germline CDR1 is SGHTA and CDR2 is FQGNSA. This CDR3 region has 12 residues. V lost 5 bases and J 6 bases, leaving 10 bases between the germline ends.

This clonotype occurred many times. The DNA for the CDR3 is TGTGCCAGCAGCACTCTAGAACTAGGACAGGGGATAGTGATCCGCATGAAAGCTTTCTTT. Protein product: CASSTLELGQGIVIRMKAFF. V is TRBV6-2 or TRBV6-3 and J is TRBJ1-1; TRBD1 aligns across 9 bases. The junction had 29 bases not matched to a gene; V was cut back by 6 bases and J by 9 bases. Per germline, CDR1 MNHEY and CDR2 SVGEGT. The CDR3 is made up of 20 amino acids.